A single sample is the source of the 22 T cell receptor beta chains below, sequenced in a study of T cell repertoires in cytomegalovirus infection. TCRdb re-analysed the reads in MiXCR, keeping a single row per CDR3 protein. The repertoire holds around 300,000 distinct CDR3 sequences, with over 20% as singletons. The source material was PBMCs. These receptors came from a human donor in good health (CMV status not recorded). Some clones in this sample may be carry-over from other donors' samples.

The sample holds many counts of this clonotype. The chain is built from TRBV12-3 or TRBV12-4 and TRBJ2-5, with 13 positions matching TRBD2. The CDR3 runs 17 residues. V lost 4 bases to trimming and J lost 2 bases; unmatched junction nucleotides: 7. The CDR3 spells CASSSGTSGVRQETQYF. The CDR3 DNA sequence: TGTGCCAGCAGTTCCGGGACTAGCGGGGTGAGACAAGAGACCCAGTACTTC.

This clonotype was counted at least ten times. The genes are TRBV7-2 and TRBJ1-1; D uncertain. The V and J ends lost 4 bases and 3 bases respectively, with 12 bases between them. This CDR3 contains 14 residues. Germline CDR1 SGHTA, CDR2 FQGNSA. This CDR3 is CASSSMNGYTEAFF. CDR3 nucleotides: TGTGCCAGCAGCTCCATGAACGGGTACACTGAAGCTTTCTTT.

This clonotype was observed a few times. The V and J genes are TRBV7-9 and TRBJ2-7; D gene ambiguous. CDR3 length: 11 amino acids. Deletions cut 10 bases from V and 3 bases from J, with 10 bases between. Germline CDR1 and CDR2: SEHNR and FQNEAQ (reference sequence). CDR3 region: CATYMSYEQYF. DNA of the CDR3: TGTGCCACCTACATGAGCTACGAGCAGTACTTC. The full variable domain, completed using reference TRBV7-9 and TRBJ2-7, is DTGVSQNPRHKITKRGQNVTFRCDPISEHNRLYWYRQTLGQGPEFLTYFQNEAQLEKSRLLSDRFSAERPKGSFSTLEIQRTEQGDSAMYLCATYMSYEQYFGPGTRLTVT.

This clonotype appeared a few times. V usage is TRBV7-8 and J usage is TRBJ1-1, with D maybe TRBD1 (5 bases). Germline values: CDR1 SGHVS, CDR2 FQNEAQ. The CDR3 is 15 residues long. Trimming stripped 1 base from V and 0 bases from J, with 9 bases between. The CDR3 region has the DNA TGTGCCAGCAGCTTAGTCGGCAGGGTGAACACTGAAGCTTTCTTT. Its translation is CASSLVGRVNTEAFF.

This chain uses TRBV27 with TRBJ2-7; D possibly corresponds to TRBD2 (6 bases). Germline lookup yields CDR1 MNHEY and CDR2 SMNVEV (reference sequence). With 3 bases removed from V and 0 bases from J, the gap between germline ends came to 12 bases. The CDR3 contains 15 residues. The CDR3, as DNA: TGTGCCAGCAGTTTTTCGACTAGGGTCTCCTACGAGCAGTACTTC. Translating gives CASSFSTRVSYEQYF.

This clonotype came up once. CDR3 nucleotides: TGTGCCAGCACTCTAGCGGGGGCCCCGGGGAATGAGCAGTTCTTC. Encoded protein: CASTLAGAPGNEQFF. The rearrangement joins TRBV28 to TRBJ2-1; TRBD2 matches 10 bases. Germline loops: CDR1 MDHEN, CDR2 SYDVKM. V lost 7 bases and J lost 7; bases outside the gene matches: 10. This CDR3 region has 15 residues.

This chain connects TRBV6-6 to TRBJ1-5, with 9 bases aligning to TRBD1. The V and J ends lost 6 bases and 7 bases, in that order; junction bases with no gene match: 7. Germline V gives CDR1 MNHNY, CDR2 SVGAGI (reference sequence). The CDR3 totals 14 residues. The CDR3 nucleotides read TGTGCCAGCAGCTATACAGGGGGCAGGCAGCCCCAGCATTTT. Translating it yields CASSYTGGRQPQHF.

This clonotype was observed a handful of times. The chain couples TRBV28 to TRBJ1-6; D is ambiguous. The germline V gene has CDR1 MDHEN and CDR2 SYDVKM. Trimming stripped 5 bases from V and 7 bases from J, with 15 bases between. CDR3 length: 15 amino acids. The CDR3 region is CASSPLGGRNSPLHF. CDR3 in DNA: TGTGCCAGCAGTCCCTTGGGAGGGAGGAATTCACCCCTCCACTTT. Complete variable domain (other parts from reference TRBV28 and TRBJ1-6): DVKVTQSSRYLVKRTGEKVFLECVQDMDHENMFWYRQDPGLGLRLIYFSYDVKMKEKGDIPEGYSVSREKKERFSLILESASTNQTSMYLCASSPLGGRNSPLHFGNGTRLTVT.

The V and J genes are TRBV20-1 and TRBJ2-1; 7 bases align to TRBD2. From germline, CDR1 is DFQATT and CDR2 SNEGSKA (reference sequence). The CDR3 contains 13 residues. The V and J ends lost 5 bases and 9 bases, in that order; junction bases with no gene match: 10. For the CDR3, the DNA is TGCAGTGCTCCGACTAGCTTATGGGGTGAGCAGTTCTTC. Its translation: CSAPTSLWGEQFF.

The J gene is TRBJ2-5, the V gene TRBV25-1; 7 nucleotides line up with TRBD1. The V and J ends lost 11 bases and 4 bases, in that order; junction bases with no gene match: 7. Germline values: CDR1 MGHDK, CDR2 SYGVNS. The length of the CDR3 is 12 residues. The CDR3 loop is CAAQGVGETQYF. The CDR3 DNA reads TGTGCCGCCCAGGGGGTCGGAGAGACCCAGTACTTC.

Many counts were recorded for this clonotype. The genes are TRBV7-2 and TRBJ1-5, with 11 bases matching TRBD1. With 5 bases clipped from V and 5 bases from J, the junction kept 5 bases outside the gene matches. The CDR3 runs 15 residues. CDR1 and CDR2 (germline): SGHTA, FQGNSA. The CDR3 spells CASSLGTGGYQPQHF. The CDR3 DNA follows: TGTGCCAGCAGCCTGGGGACAGGGGGATATCAGCCCCAGCATTTT.

V and J are TRBV7-2 and TRBJ2-7; D might be TRBD1 (5 bases). This CDR3 spans 14 amino acids. Germline V gene data show CDR1 as SGHTA and CDR2 as FQGNSA. V lost 5 bases and J lost 1, with 12 bases in between. The DNA of the CDR3 is TGTGCCAGCAGCCGCCCAGGGTCTTCCTACGAGCAGTACTTC. It is translated as CASSRPGSSYEQYF.

There are a few counts of this clonotype. J is TRBJ2-2 and V is TRBV28; D uncertain. Per the germline V gene, CDR1 is MDHEN and CDR2 is SYDVKM. The V end lost 6 bases, the J end lost 9 bases, and 8 bases lay between the germline ends. This CDR3 is built from 11 residues. The CDR3 sequence is CASSRARELFF. CDR3 sequence (DNA): TGTGCCAGCAGCCGGGCCCGGGAGCTGTTTTTT.

The rearrangement uses TRBV28 and TRBJ1-6, with unresolved D. This CDR3 has 15 residues. Germline V lookup: CDR1 MDHEN, CDR2 SYDVKM. V lost 2 bases and J 8 bases, leaving 13 bases between the germline ends. CDR3 sequence: CASSLRLGLYSPLHF. CDR3 nucleotides: TGTGCCAGCAGTTTAAGACTGGGATTATATTCACCCCTCCACTTT.

This chain links TRBV11-2 with TRBJ1-1; TRBD1 matches 7 bases. The V segment lost 4 bases and the J segment 1 base; nucleotides outside the gene matches: 12. This CDR3 contains 17 residues. Germline assignment: CDR1 SGHAT and CDR2 FQNNGV. DNA of the CDR3: TGTGCCAGCAGCTCCCCCGGGGACAGAGGGCCGAACACTGAAGCTTTCTTT. The encoded protein is CASSSPGDRGPNTEAFF.

The V call is TRBV6-5, the J call TRBJ2-7, with a tentative D call TRBD1 (6 bases). CDR3 length equals 13 residues. Germline V lookup: CDR1 MNHEY, CDR2 SVGAGI. Trimming shortened V by 5 bases and J by 2 bases, and 10 bases separated the two germline ends. The chain's CDR3 is CASSPRDTYEQYF. The DNA for the CDR3 is TGTGCCAGCAGTCCTCGGGACACCTACGAGCAGTACTTC.

This clonotype was seen repeatedly, ten times or more. The chain links TRBV7-2 to TRBJ1-2, with a tentative D call TRBD1 (5 bases). Germline V gene lookup returns CDR1 SGHTA and CDR2 FQGNSA. V lost 5 bases, J lost 5 bases, and 18 bases lay in between. CDR3 length: 15 amino acids. For the CDR3, the DNA is TGTGCCAGCAGCGTAAGGGGCAGGGAGGCATATGGCTACACCTTC. Encoded protein: CASSVRGREAYGYTF.

This chain joins TRBV7-3 and TRBJ2-7; D tentatively fits TRBD1 or TRBD2 (5 bases each). Germline V gene sequence: CDR1 SGHTA, CDR2 FQGTGA. V lost 5 bases, J lost 5 bases, and 19 bases lay in between. The CDR3 is made up of 15 amino acids. The CDR3, as DNA: TGTGCCAGCAGCCTCAACCGGGGACGCCTGGACGAGCAGTACTTC. Amino acid sequence: CASSLNRGRLDEQYF.

J is TRBJ2-1 and V is TRBV6-6; D may correspond to TRBD1 or TRBD2 (6 bases each). CDR3 length: 14 residues. CDR1 and CDR2 from the germline V gene are MNHNY and SVGAGI (reference sequence). The DNA of the CDR3 is TGTGCTCATGCGAAGGGGGGCCCCTACAATGAGCAGTTCTTC. Amino acid sequence: CAHAKGGPYNEQFF.

This clonotype appeared a few times. The rearrangement joins TRBV15 to TRBJ1-1, with a weak D call TRBD1 (5 bases). V gave up 0 bases and J gave up 1 base, with 12 bases separating them. Germline V gene lookup returns CDR1 LNHNV and CDR2 YYDKDF (reference sequence). The CDR3 loop spans 16 amino acids. Written as DNA, the CDR3 is TGTGCCACCAGCAGAGATGATTGGGGCGGGAACACTGAAGCTTTCTTT. Its protein product is CATSRDDWGGNTEAFF.

There are a few counts of this clonotype. V is TRBV20-1 and J is TRBJ2-5; D unresolved. This CDR3 has 13 residues. The V gene's germline CDR1 is DFQATT and CDR2 SNEGSKA (reference sequence). Trimming stripped 0 bases from V and 4 bases from J, with 9 bases between. Written as DNA, the CDR3 is TGCAGTGCTAGAGATGTGGTATTAGAGACCCAGTACTTC. Its protein is CSARDVVLETQYF.

This sequence joins TRBV6-2 or TRBV6-3 and TRBJ1-4; weak D call: TRBD1 (5 bases). CDR1 is MNHEY, CDR2 SVGEGT, per germline. V was shortened by 7 bases and J by 0 bases, with 9 bases between the two germline ends. This CDR3 contains 14 residues. The CDR3: CASTATATNEKLFF. For the CDR3, the DNA is TGTGCCAGCACAGCGACAGCAACTAATGAAAAACTGTTTTTT.